The 11 T cell receptor beta chains given below trace back to one sample, sequenced in a study of CD8 T cells in Susac syndrome. With random hexamers, reverse transcription was performed on about 0.5 to 1 ug of RNA. TCRdb redid the calling of the immunoSEQ multiplex PCR reads with MiXCR, one entry per CDR3 protein. The sample has over 100,000 distinct CDR3 sequences, less than 95% seen once. Sequenced material: CD8+ T cells from PBMCs. Receptors originate from a human donor in good health.

The chain uses TRBV20-1 and TRBJ2-3, with no clear D. The V gene's germline CDR1 is DFQATT and CDR2 SNEGSKA (reference sequence). The V end was cut by 1 base, the J end by 3 bases, with 14 bases between. The CDR3 sequence is 15 residues long. The CDR3 DNA sequence: TGCAGTGCTAGAGGTATAAGGAGTCGGACAGATACGCAGTATTTT. Translating gives CSARGIRSRTDTQYF.

V gene TRBV5-6 combines with J gene TRBJ2-7, with a weak D call TRBD1 (6 bases). V gave up 2 bases and J gave up 2 bases, with 17 bases separating them. The CDR3 extends over 16 amino acids. Germline assignment: CDR1 SGHDT and CDR2 YYEEEE. The CDR3 bases are TGTGCCAGCAGCTTAAAGTATCGAACAGGGACCTACGAGCAGTACTTC. Protein product: CASSLKYRTGTYEQYF.

This sequence joins TRBV5-6 and TRBJ2-6; perhaps TRBD1 as D (5 bases). Trimming stripped 4 bases from V and 0 bases from J, with 26 bases between. The CDR3 totals 21 residues. CDR1 SGHDT and CDR2 YYEEEE come from the germline V gene. The CDR3 here is CASSRGPRQGHPYSGANVLTF. As DNA, the CDR3 is TGTGCCAGCAGCCGCGGTCCCCGCCAGGGCCATCCGTACTCTGGGGCCAACGTCCTGACTTTC.

This clonotype appeared a single time. The chain is built from TRBV20-1 and TRBJ2-1; TRBD1 matches at 12 bases. The CDR3 runs 14 residues. Per germline, CDR1 DFQATT and CDR2 SNEGSKA (reference sequence). With V trimmed by 2 bases and J by 9 bases, 5 bases remained unmatched. CDR3 sequence reads: CSARWGQGAAEQFF. In DNA, the CDR3 is TGCAGTGCTAGATGGGGACAGGGGGCGGCTGAGCAGTTCTTC.

This chain connects TRBV5-1 to TRBJ2-1; 9 bases line up with TRBD1. V dropped 7 bases and J dropped 9; count of bases not matched to a gene: 11. CDR3 length: 14 amino acids. The germline V gene encodes CDR1 SGHRS and CDR2 YFSETQ. The CDR3 sequence is CASARDRESGEQFF. In nucleotides, the CDR3 is TGCGCCAGCGCCCGGGACAGGGAATCTGGTGAGCAGTTCTTC.

The V call is TRBV9, the J call TRBJ2-5, with D perhaps TRBD1 or TRBD2 (5 bases each). Germline V gene data show CDR1 as SGDLS and CDR2 as YYNGEE. CDR3 length equals 14 residues. Trimming stripped 4 bases from V and 2 bases from J, with 12 bases between. The CDR3 here is CASSSRGPQETQYF. The DNA of the CDR3 is TGTGCCAGCAGCAGCCGGGGACCTCAAGAGACCCAGTACTTC.

The chain recombines TRBV6-4 with TRBJ2-7; no clear D. The germline V gene has CDR1 MRHNA and CDR2 SNTAGT. Trimming pared 9 bases from V and 5 bases from J, leaving 23 bases between. This CDR3 is 15 amino acids long. CDR3 nucleotides: TGTGCCAGTTCCCCCGTGGGCGGAACCTCTCACGAGCAGTACTTC. As protein: CASSPVGGTSHEQYF.

V is TRBV6-5 and J is TRBJ1-2, with TRBD1 matching 8 bases. This CDR3 has 15 residues. The V gene's germline CDR1 is MNHEY and CDR2 SVGAGI. Trimming at V came to 6 bases and at J to 3 bases, leaving 9 bases not matched to a gene. The CDR3 coding sequence is TGTGCCAGCAGAGGATTTTCACAGGGGGACTATGGCTACACCTTC. Its translation: CASRGFSQGDYGYTF.

In this sample, this clonotype turned up a few times. The V and J genes are TRBV28 and TRBJ1-5; no definite D call. V was trimmed by 3 bases and J by 3 bases, leaving 3 bases between them. CDR3 length: 12 amino acids. Germline V gene lookup returns CDR1 MDHEN and CDR2 SYDVKM. CDR3 protein: CASSLVNQPQHF. The CDR3 DNA sequence: TGTGCCAGCAGTTTGGTCAATCAGCCCCAGCATTTT.

This chain uses TRBV7-9 with TRBJ2-2; D is undetermined. Trimming cost V 2 bases and J 7 bases, with 8 bases left between them. Germline V gene sequence: CDR1 SEHNR, CDR2 FQNEAQ (reference sequence). This CDR3 has 13 residues. CDR3 loop: CASSLQSSGELFF. Here the CDR3 DNA reads TGTGCCAGCAGCTTACAGAGTAGCGGGGAGCTGTTTTTT.

The J gene is TRBJ1-3, the V gene TRBV12-3 or TRBV12-4; D uncertain. V was cut by 2 bases and J by 1 base, with 12 bases left in between. The CDR3 spans 16 residues. This CDR3 is CASSLREIQSGNTIYF. CDR3 nucleotides: TGTGCCAGCAGTTTAAGGGAAATCCAATCTGGAAACACCATATATTTT.